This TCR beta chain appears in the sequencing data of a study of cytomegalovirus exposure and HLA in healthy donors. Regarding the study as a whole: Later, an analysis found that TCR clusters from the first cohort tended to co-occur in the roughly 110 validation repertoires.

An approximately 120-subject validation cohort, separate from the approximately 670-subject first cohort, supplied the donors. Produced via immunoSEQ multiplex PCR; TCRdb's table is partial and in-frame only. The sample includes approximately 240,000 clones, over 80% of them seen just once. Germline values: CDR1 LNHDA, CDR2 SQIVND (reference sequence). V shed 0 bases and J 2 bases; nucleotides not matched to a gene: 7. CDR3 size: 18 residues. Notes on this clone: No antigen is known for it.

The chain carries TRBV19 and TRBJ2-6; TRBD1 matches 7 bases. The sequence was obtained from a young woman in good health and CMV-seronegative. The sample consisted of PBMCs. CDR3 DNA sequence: TGTGCCAGTAGTATAGATCGGACCGGGACAGCTGGGGCCAACGTCCTGACTTTC. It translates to CASSIDRTGTAGANVLTF.